Below, 5 T cell receptor beta chains from the same sample are listed, as sequenced in a study of regulatory T cells in long-lasting Graves disease. Researchers made TCR beta libraries by using iRepertoire HTBI primers and running Arm-PCR on CDR3 regions. TCRdb reprocessed the multiplex PCR reads with MiXCR, giving one entry per CDR3 protein. The sample has just over 600,000 distinct CDR3 sequences, roughly 15% seen once. Time point given: newly diagnosed GD, antithyroid drugs for less than 3 months. The TCR library was made from RNA that had been extracted from PBMCs in TRIzol. The data were also submitted as part of a second study, on T cells in Graves' hyperthyroidism and ophthalmopathy.

The starting material was peripheral blood mononuclear cells (PBMCs), obtained at new diagnosis, from a patient treated with antithyroid drugs. The receptors originated from a woman aged 25 to 39 with Graves disease.

The chain carries TRBV20-1 and TRBJ2-1; D remains unclear. Per germline, CDR1 DFQATT and CDR2 SNEGSKA (reference sequence). CDR3 length: 12 amino acids. V lost 3 bases to trimming and J lost 6 bases, with 9 bases between them. The CDR3: CSARGNFNEQFF. For the CDR3, the DNA is TGCAGTGCTAGGGGAAATTTCAATGAGCAGTTCTTC.

This clonotype was observed a handful of times. The V and J genes are TRBV6-1 and TRBJ1-6; 9 bases line up with TRBD1. This CDR3 comprises 14 residues. The V segment lost 5 bases and the J segment 10 bases; nucleotides outside the gene matches: 6. Germline assignment: CDR1 MNHNS and CDR2 SASEGT. The CDR3 here is CASSPTGGYSPLHF. The CDR3 DNA reads TGTGCCAGCAGTCCAACAGGGGGCTACTCACCCCTCCACTTT.

This clonotype was picked up a small number of times. The chain is built from TRBV20-1 and TRBJ2-7, with no clear D. Trimming removed 4 bases at V and 3 bases at J, with 4 bases between. The CDR3 sequence is 10 residues long. Germline V CDR1 and CDR2: DFQATT, SNEGSKA (reference sequence). CDR3: CSAKDYEQYF. CDR3 nucleotides: TGCAGTGCTAAGGACTACGAGCAGTACTTC.

V usage is TRBV20-1 and J usage is TRBJ2-3, with 8 bases identical to TRBD2. The V gene end was trimmed by 3 bases and the J gene end by 0 bases; junction bases not matched to a gene: 2. Germline V gene sequence: CDR1 DFQATT, CDR2 SNEGSKA (reference sequence). CDR3 length equals 14 residues. The CDR3 coding sequence is TGCAGTGCTAGTAAGCGGGAGAGCACAGATACGCAGTATTTT. It specifies CSASKRESTDTQYF.

The chain is built from TRBV19 and TRBJ1-5; D not resolved. With 5 bases removed from V and 4 bases from J, the gap between germline ends came to 9 bases. The germline gives CDR1 LNHDA, CDR2 SQIVND (reference sequence). The CDR3 runs 13 residues. The CDR3 loop is CASSRRPNQPQHF. For the CDR3, the DNA is TGTGCCAGTAGTCGACGCCCTAATCAGCCCCAGCATTTT.